This T cell receptor (beta chain) was retrieved from a study of CD8 T cells in ankylosing spondylitis. TCRdb analysed the 5' RACE reads with MiXCR anew, one entry per CDR3 protein. Of a few hundred thousand distinct CDR3 sequences listed, roughly 6.6% are singletons. Study results and limitations: Earlier reports found some motif variants in synovial fluid and blood in reactive arthritis. Within ankylosing spondylitis blood, a TCR beta motif made up of eight or nine highly homologous variants appeared to be characteristic.

Points on this clonotype: Its antigen is as yet unknown.

From germline, CDR1 is SQVTM and CDR2 ANQGSEA. This CDR3 contains 13 residues. With 5 bases clipped from V and 8 bases from J, the junction kept 8 bases outside the gene matches. The chain couples TRBV29-1 to TRBJ1-2; 10 nucleotides align to TRBD1. The TCR comes from a male donor with ankylosing spondylitis. Sequencing was performed on blood, either unsorted or a sorted T cell fraction (not recorded which). This chain's CDR3 is CSVMGQGIGGYTF. The CDR3 DNA sequence: TGCAGCGTTATGGGACAGGGGATTGGAGGCTACACCTTC.